Shown below are 28 T cell receptor beta chains from a single sample sequenced in a study of CD8 T cells in ankylosing spondylitis (dated by TCRdb to about 2017). Their antigens are not known. The library was produced with 5' RACE. TCRdb names Illumina HiSeq 2500 as the instrument used. TCRdb itself trimmed the public reads at Q25 with fastp, ran MiXCR and retained productive beta chains. Under each unique CDR3 protein, matching rows form one entry showing the most common genes and DNA. This sample comprises 100,000 to 150,000 distinct CDR3 sequences, roughly 15% of them detected only once. Approximately 30% of the sample lies in the top ten. On the study overall, not on this receptor specifically: A TCR beta motif made up of under ten highly homologous amino acid variants appeared to be characteristic of blood from ankylosing spondylitis patients.

The sequenced material came from blood, either unsorted or a sorted T cell fraction (not recorded which). Receptor source: a male donor with ankylosing spondylitis.

There are a few counts of this clonotype. This rearrangement joins TRBV7-8 to TRBJ1-3; no clear D. Trimming took 4 bases from V and 1 from J, leaving 11 bases between them. The CDR3 has 15 residues. Per the germline V gene, CDR1 is SGHVS and CDR2 is FQNEAQ. CDR3 sequence (DNA): TGTGCCAGCAGCTACCAATTTGAGTCTGGAAACACCATATATTTT. Its translation: CASSYQFESGNTIYF.

The chain combines TRBV27 with TRBJ2-7; D is unclear. Trimming cost V 8 bases and J 4 bases, with 3 bases left between them. CDR1 is MNHEY, CDR2 SMNVEV, per germline (reference sequence). The CDR3 covers 9 residues. In DNA form, the CDR3 reads TGTGCCAGCGGGTACGAGCAGTACTTC. This sequence encodes CASGYEQYF.

The V call is TRBV28, the J call TRBJ2-2; maybe TRBD2 (5 bases). Trimming took 6 bases from V and 7 from J, leaving 18 bases between them. This CDR3 comprises 15 residues. CDR1 and CDR2 from the germline V gene are MDHEN and SYDVKM. CDR3 sequence reads: CASSLIADWDGELFF. CDR3 nucleotides: TGTGCCAGCAGCCTAATCGCGGACTGGGACGGGGAGCTGTTTTTT. Together with reference TRBV28 and TRBJ2-2, the CDR3 gives the full variable domain: DVKVTQSSRYLVKRTGEKVFLECVQDMDHENMFWYRQDPGLGLRLIYFSYDVKMKEKGDIPEGYSVSREKKERFSLILESASTNQTSMYLCASSLIADWDGELFFGEGSRLTVL.

The chain is built from TRBV10-3 and TRBJ2-7; 9 bases align to TRBD2. J gave up 3 bases and V 3 bases, and 3 bases lay outside the gene matches. The CDR3 contains 14 residues. Per the germline V gene, CDR1 is ENHRY and CDR2 is SYGVKD. Here the CDR3 reads CAISEPAGGYEQYF. In nucleotides, the CDR3 is TGTGCCATCAGTGAACCAGCGGGAGGCTACGAGCAGTACTTC.

The V call is TRBV6-1, the J call TRBJ2-7; 7 bases line up with TRBD1. Germline-derived CDR1 and CDR2 are MNHNS and SASEGT. The length of the CDR3 is 16 residues. With V trimmed by 3 bases and J by 3 bases, 11 bases remained unmatched. CDR3 nucleotides: TGTGCCAGCAGTGACCTTATGGGGAGACAGGGCTACGAGCAGTACTTC. Residues: CASSDLMGRQGYEQYF.

This chain uses TRBV14 with TRBJ2-7; D is tentatively TRBD1 or TRBD2 (6 bases each). The CDR3 has 15 amino acids. Germline CDR1 reads SGHDN; CDR2 reads FVKESK. The V and J ends lost 0 bases and 1 base respectively, with 10 bases between them. The CDR3 nucleotides read TGTGCCAGCAGCCAAGATACAGGGAGGTCCTACGAGCAGTACTTC. Amino acids: CASSQDTGRSYEQYF.

This clonotype occurred a few times. The chain couples TRBV4-2 to TRBJ2-7; 9 bases align to TRBD1. The germline CDR1 and CDR2 sequences are LGHNA and YNFKEQ. V was clipped by 7 bases and J by 2 bases; unmatched bases: 3. This CDR3 contains 13 residues. CDR3: CASKGQGAYEQYF. Written as DNA, the CDR3 is TGTGCCAGCAAGGGACAGGGCGCCTACGAGCAGTACTTC.

This clonotype appeared a few times. This sequence joins TRBV5-1 and TRBJ1-4, with TRBD1 identical over 9 bases. The CDR3 runs to 15 residues. J was trimmed by 3 bases and V by 0 bases; bases with no gene match: 0. Germline lookup yields CDR1 SGHRS and CDR2 YFSETQ. The CDR3 region has the DNA TGCGCCAGCAGCTTGGGACAGGGGGCTAATGAAAAACTGTTTTTT. Translating it yields CASSLGQGANEKLFF.

The rearrangement links TRBV12-5 to TRBJ2-2; 9 bases are a match to TRBD1. The CDR3 consists of 15 residues. The germline V gene encodes CDR1 LGHNT and CDR2 FRNRAP. J lost 7 bases, V lost 5 bases, and 8 bases had no gene match. The CDR3 sequence: CASGPGTGWNGELFF. The CDR3 bases are TGTGCTAGTGGTCCAGGGACAGGGTGGAACGGGGAGCTGTTTTTT.

This clonotype was detected a few times. This rearrangement joins TRBV7-8 to TRBJ2-1; 7 nucleotides align to TRBD2. The V gene's germline CDR1 is SGHVS and CDR2 FQNEAQ. There are 17 residues in the CDR3. J was trimmed by 4 bases and V by 2 bases; bases with no gene match: 11. CDR3 in amino acids: CASSLIGWEGPYNEQFF. The CDR3 bases are TGTGCCAGCAGCTTAATAGGGTGGGAGGGCCCTTACAATGAGCAGTTCTTC. Full variable domain (missing parts from reference TRBV7-8 and TRBJ2-1): GAGVSQSPRYKVAKRGQDVALRCDPISGHVSLFWYQQALGQGPEFLTYFQNEAQLDKSGLPSDRFFAERPEGSVSTLKIQRTQQEDSAVYLCASSLIGWEGPYNEQFFGPGTRLTVL.

This CDR3 reads CASSLGLVSYEQYF. DNA of the CDR3: TGTGCCAGCAGCTTAGGCCTAGTCTCCTACGAGCAGTACTTC. The gene calls are TRBV7-9 and TRBJ2-7; no definite D call. V was clipped by 1 base and J by 0 bases, with 7 bases between them. This CDR3 spans 14 amino acids. In germline, CDR1 is SEHNR, CDR2 FQNEAQ (reference sequence). The full variable domain, completed using reference TRBV7-9 and TRBJ2-7, is DTGVSQNPRHKITKRGQNVTFRCDPISEHNRLYWYRQTLGQGPEFLTYFQNEAQLEKSRLLSDRFSAERPKGSFSTLEIQRTEQGDSAMYLCASSLGLVSYEQYFGPGTRLTVT.

A few counts support this clonotype. The chain carries TRBV7-6 and TRBJ2-7, with unresolved D. Between the trimmed V and J ends, which lost 2 bases and 0 bases, there was a span of 14 bases. Per germline, CDR1 SGHVS and CDR2 FNYEAQ. The CDR3 covers 16 residues. The CDR3 reads CASSLQSGASSYEQYF. In nucleotides, the CDR3 is TGTGCCAGCAGCTTACAATCTGGCGCCAGCTCCTACGAGCAGTACTTC.

V and J are TRBV7-2 and TRBJ2-3; 7 nucleotides match TRBD2. The CDR3 runs 14 residues. With 5 bases clipped from V and 5 bases from J, the junction kept 7 bases outside the gene matches. Germline V gene sequence: CDR1 SGHTA, CDR2 FQGNSA. The CDR3 region has the DNA TGTGCCAGCAGCCGCGGGAGTGGGGGAGATACGCAGTATTTT. Translation gives CASSRGSGGDTQYF.

This clonotype has more than one count but fewer than ten. The chain links TRBV4-1 to TRBJ1-1; 8 bases match TRBD1. The CDR3 consists of 15 residues. V trimming: 1 base; J trimming: 4 bases; junction bases outside the gene matches: 5. The germline V gene encodes CDR1 MGHRA and CDR2 YSYEKL. The DNA for the CDR3 is TGCGCCAGCAGCCAAGCGGACAGGGCAGGCACTGAAGCTTTCTTT. Translating it yields CASSQADRAGTEAFF.

The rearrangement links TRBV7-8 to TRBJ2-7; D tentatively fits TRBD1 or TRBD2 (5 bases each). Per the germline V gene, CDR1 is SGHVS and CDR2 is FQNEAQ. The germline V and J ends were trimmed by 5 bases and 0 bases, with 17 bases remaining between them. The length of the CDR3 is 16 residues. Here the CDR3 reads CASSLPGTVASYEQYF. CDR3 bases: TGTGCCAGCAGCCTTCCCGGGACGGTAGCCTCCTACGAGCAGTACTTC.

V usage is TRBV7-8 and J usage is TRBJ2-1; 7 nucleotides line up with TRBD2. The V segment lost 1 base and the J segment 11 bases; nucleotides outside the gene matches: 2. From germline, CDR1 is SGHVS and CDR2 FQNEAQ. CDR3 size: 12 residues. This CDR3 reads CASSLVGGKQFF. The CDR3 region has the DNA TGTGCCAGCAGCTTAGTCGGGGGGAAGCAGTTCTTC. Drawing the rest from reference TRBV7-8 and TRBJ2-1, the complete variable domain is GAGVSQSPRYKVAKRGQDVALRCDPISGHVSLFWYQQALGQGPEFLTYFQNEAQLDKSGLPSDRFFAERPEGSVSTLKIQRTQQEDSAVYLCASSLVGGKQFFGPGTRLTVL.

The chain is built from TRBV15 and TRBJ1-2; no clear D gene. The CDR3 sequence is 14 residues long. Trimming shortened V by 0 bases and J by 6 bases, and 11 bases separated the two germline ends. Per germline, CDR1 LNHNV and CDR2 YYDKDF (reference sequence). The CDR3 bases are TGTGCCACCAGCAGAGAAGGTCGGGTGGATGGCTACACCTTC. Translating gives CATSREGRVDGYTF.

This clonotype was picked up a small number of times. The chain has TRBV4-1 and TRBJ2-7, with TRBD2 matching 7 bases. The V gene's germline CDR1 is MGHRA and CDR2 YSYEKL. V lost 4 bases, J lost 0 bases, and 9 bases stayed unmatched. This CDR3 is 16 amino acids long. The CDR3 nucleotides are TGCGCCAGCAGCCTCGAGGTAGCGGGCCTCTCCTACGAGCAGTACTTC. This encodes CASSLEVAGLSYEQYF.

At least ten counts were recorded for this clonotype. V is TRBV7-9 and J is TRBJ1-5; D is undetermined. Germline V gives CDR1 SEHNR, CDR2 FQNEAQ (reference sequence). V was clipped by 1 base and J by 3 bases, with 7 bases between them. There are 14 residues in the CDR3. The CDR3 DNA reads as TGTGCCAGCAGCTTAGACGGAGCCAATCAGCCCCAGCATTTT. Amino acids: CASSLDGANQPQHF.

This clonotype was counted between two and nine times. The rearrangement links TRBV7-9 to TRBJ2-3, with D maybe TRBD1 (6 bases). This CDR3 region has 13 residues. The ends were cut back, 5 bases at V and 0 bases at J, with 6 bases in the middle. Germline values: CDR1 SEHNR, CDR2 FQNEAQ (reference sequence). For the CDR3, the DNA is TGTGCCAGCAGCGGACAGAGCACAGATACGCAGTATTTT. This sequence encodes CASSGQSTDTQYF.

The chain combines TRBV5-1 with TRBJ1-4; possible D gene TRBD1, 6 bases. V dropped 4 bases and J dropped 8 bases, with 12 bases sitting between them. This CDR3 spans 13 amino acids. Germline-derived CDR1 and CDR2 are SGHRS and YFSETQ. The DNA of the CDR3 is TGCGCCAGCAGCGCCACTACAGGGGAAAAACTGTTTTTT. Translating gives CASSATTGEKLFF. The variable domain in full, completed from reference TRBV5-1 and TRBJ1-4, reads KAGVTQTPRYLIKTRGQQVTLSCSPISGHRSVSWYQQTPGQGLQFLFEYFSETQRNKGNFPGRFSGRQFSNSRSEMNVSTLELGDSALYLCASSATTGEKLFFGSGTQLSVL.

The table lists this clonotype with a few counts. The V call is TRBV20-1, the J call TRBJ2-7, with TRBD2 as a possible D gene (6 bases). V was cut by 0 bases and J by 3 bases, with 15 bases left in between. Per germline, CDR1 DFQATT and CDR2 SNEGSKA (reference sequence). CDR3 length equals 15 residues. The CDR3 DNA reads as TGCAGTGCTAGAGATGGGGGGACCGATAACTACGAGCAGTACTTC. Translated, it gives CSARDGGTDNYEQYF.

This clonotype has more than one count but fewer than ten. V and J are TRBV5-1 and TRBJ1-1, with D maybe TRBD1 (5 bases). This CDR3 has 14 amino acids. CDR1 is SGHRS and CDR2 is YFSETQ in the germline V gene. The ends were cut back, 1 base at V and 5 bases at J, with 12 bases in the middle. CDR3 amino acids: CASSLRGQWTEAFF. CDR3 nucleotides: TGCGCCAGCAGCTTGCGGGGCCAGTGGACTGAAGCTTTCTTT.

The V call is TRBV4-1, the J call TRBJ1-1; no clear D gene. Germline CDR1 MGHRA, CDR2 YSYEKL. V dropped 3 bases and J dropped 0 bases, with 8 bases sitting between them. This CDR3 region has 14 residues. CDR3 coding DNA: TGCGCCAGCAGCCACGGACCTTTGAACACTGAAGCTTTCTTT. It translates to CASSHGPLNTEAFF.

The rearrangement joins TRBV28 to TRBJ2-1, with TRBD2 matching over 9 bases. CDR1 and CDR2 from the germline V gene are MDHEN and SYDVKM. Losses at the gene ends were 5 bases for V and 6 bases for J; bases not matched to a gene: 8. CDR3 size: 15 residues. The CDR3 reads CASSTGTSKFNEQFF. As DNA, the CDR3 is TGTGCCAGCAGTACCGGGACTAGCAAGTTCAATGAGCAGTTCTTC. The full variable domain, its missing parts supplied by reference TRBV28 and TRBJ2-1, is DVKVTQSSRYLVKRTGEKVFLECVQDMDHENMFWYRQDPGLGLRLIYFSYDVKMKEKGDIPEGYSVSREKKERFSLILESASTNQTSMYLCASSTGTSKFNEQFFGPGTRLTVL.

This clonotype showed up just a few times. This chain joins TRBV2 and TRBJ2-1; D gene unclear. Germline CDR1 reads SNHLY; CDR2 reads FYNNEI. CDR3 length: 15 amino acids. V shed 7 bases and J shed 2 bases, with 15 bases lying between them. For the CDR3, the DNA is TGTGCCAGCAAGTTGGCGGTCCTAGCCTACAATGAGCAGTTCTTC. Encoded protein: CASKLAVLAYNEQFF.

This sequence joins TRBV12-5 and TRBJ1-4; 9 nucleotides line up with TRBD1. The CDR3 extends over 16 amino acids. The V gene end was trimmed by 1 base and the J gene end by 8 bases; junction bases not matched to a gene: 8. Per germline, CDR1 LGHNT and CDR2 FRNRAP. The CDR3 protein is CASGLGGGTGNEKLFF. CDR3 DNA sequence: TGTGCTAGTGGTTTGGGGGGGGGGACAGGGAACGAAAAACTGTTTTTT.

This clonotype has more than one count but fewer than ten. This sequence joins TRBV24-1 and TRBJ2-3; 7 bases are a match to TRBD1. V shed 2 bases, J shed 4 bases, and the junction held 2 bases outside the gene matches. CDR1 is KGHDR, CDR2 SFDVKD, per germline. The CDR3 is 14 residues long. CDR3 in amino acids: CATSDWDSPDTQYF. The DNA of the CDR3 is TGTGCCACCAGTGATTGGGACAGTCCAGATACGCAGTATTTT.